The 11 T cell receptor beta chains below all came from one sample that was sequenced in a study of cytotoxic CD8 clonotypes in ibrutinib-treated CLL. Data came from immunoSEQ multiplex PCR; TCRdb stores just in-frame clones and leaves some out. Of about 150,000 clones detected, about three quarters appear once; the ten largest clones hold 4.5% to 6.5%. Source: PBMCs, taken after 24 months of ibrutinib treatment. The origin of the receptors is a human donor with chronic lymphocytic leukemia.

The V gene is TRBV7-9, the J gene TRBJ1-2, with D uncertain. Germline assignment: CDR1 SEHNR and CDR2 FQNEAQ (reference sequence). Trimming stripped 3 bases from V and 5 bases from J, with 16 bases between. This CDR3 comprises 15 residues. CDR3 sequence (DNA): TGTGCCAGCAGCTTCCCGACAAGGGCCCAGTATGGCTACACCTTC. Translating gives CASSFPTRAQYGYTF.

This clone occurred many times. This chain links TRBV11-3 with TRBJ2-3, with TRBD2 identical over 12 bases. The CDR3 runs to 17 residues. Germline CDR1 and CDR2: SGHNT and YENEEA. The V segment lost 4 bases and the J segment 3 bases; nucleotides outside the gene matches: 8. The CDR3 bases are TGTGCCAGCAGCTCCTCAACGACTAGCGGGGGAACAGATACGCAGTATTTT. The encoded protein is CASSSSTTSGGTDTQYF. Full variable domain (remainder filled in from reference TRBV11-3 and TRBJ2-3): EAGVVQSPRYKIIEKKQPVAFWCNPISGHNTLYWYLQNLGQGPELLIRYENEEAVDDSQLPKDRFSAERLKGVDSTLKIQPAELGDSAVYLCASSSSTTSGGTDTQYFGPGTRLTVL.

CDR3 nucleotide sequence: TGTGCCAGCAGTCCACAGGGAGGGGTCTATGGCTACACCTTC. Its translation is CASSPQGGVYGYTF. The rearrangement joins TRBV27 to TRBJ1-2, with D perhaps matching TRBD1 (6 bases). The CDR3 has 14 amino acids. Per germline, CDR1 MNHEY and CDR2 SMNVEV (reference sequence). The V end was cut by 5 bases, the J end by 4 bases, with 14 bases between.

V usage is TRBV7-9 and J usage is TRBJ1-1; no clear D. Trimming stripped 5 bases from V and 4 bases from J, with 11 bases between. CDR1 is SEHNR and CDR2 is FQNEAQ in the germline V gene (reference sequence). The CDR3 has 13 residues. The CDR3, as DNA: TGTGCCAGCAGCCCAAGGACCCCCACTGAAGCTTTCTTT. Amino acid sequence: CASSPRTPTEAFF.

This clone appeared once. This chain uses TRBV7-9 with TRBJ1-1, with 8 bases identical to TRBD1. This CDR3 comprises 17 residues. After removal of 5 bases from V and 0 bases from J, the junction contained 11 bases not matched to a gene. Germline-derived CDR1 and CDR2 are SEHNR and FQNEAQ (reference sequence). CDR3 DNA sequence: TGTGCCAGCAGCCCCGACCGGGACAGGCCCCTGAACACTGAAGCTTTCTTT. Residues: CASSPDRDRPLNTEAFF.

The chain has TRBV10-3 and TRBJ2-1; D is unclear. The CDR3 runs 15 residues. V was clipped by 6 bases and J by 0 bases, with 12 bases between them. Germline loops: CDR1 ENHRY, CDR2 SYGVKD. CDR3 protein: CAIRPSPSSYNEQFF. DNA for the CDR3: TGTGCCATCAGGCCCAGTCCCTCCTCCTACAATGAGCAGTTCTTC.

The chain combines TRBV11-3 with TRBJ2-2, with D possibly TRBD2 on 5 matching bases. Germline CDR1 is SGHNT and CDR2 is YENEEA. The CDR3 length is 12 residues. Trimming took 5 bases from V and 7 from J, leaving 8 bases between them. The CDR3 loop is CASSARDGELFF. The CDR3 region has the DNA TGTGCCAGCAGCGCCCGGGACGGGGAGCTGTTTTTT.

This clone has only one observation. The chain is built from TRBV9 and TRBJ2-5; TRBD2 is a possible D gene (6 bases). Germline values: CDR1 SGDLS, CDR2 YYNGEE. There are 13 residues in the CDR3. V lost 3 bases and J lost 5, with 11 bases in between. The CDR3 loop reads CASSAGVGETQYF. CDR3 nucleotide sequence: TGTGCCAGCAGCGCGGGAGTGGGGGAGACCCAGTACTTC. Combining the CDR3 with reference TRBV9 and TRBJ2-5 gives the whole variable domain DSGVTQTPKHLITATGQRVTLRCSPRSGDLSVYWYQQSLDQGLQFLIQYYNGEERAKGNILERFSAQQFPDLHSELNLSSLELGDSALYFCASSAGVGETQYFGPGTRLLVL.

This chain uses TRBV9 with TRBJ2-6; D assignment may be TRBD1 or TRBD2 (5 bases each). Looked up from germline, CDR1 is SGDLS and CDR2 is YYNGEE. The CDR3 is made up of 13 amino acids. Trimming stripped 0 bases from V and 17 bases from J, with 15 bases between. CDR3: CASSVGFSGPLTF. The CDR3 DNA is TGTGCCAGCAGCGTAGGCTTTTCGGGGCCTTTGACTTTC.

The chain recombines TRBV28 with TRBJ2-2, with D unresolved. Trimming removed 6 bases at V and 7 bases at J, with 12 bases between. The length of the CDR3 is 13 residues. Germline CDR1 MDHEN, CDR2 SYDVKM. Written as DNA, the CDR3 is TGTGCCAGCAGCCTCGGGCAAGGCGGGGAGCTGTTTTTT. Translated, it gives CASSLGQGGELFF.

This chain connects TRBV10-2 to TRBJ2-1, with D possibly TRBD2 on 7 matching bases. Germline CDR1 WSHSY, CDR2 SAAADI. The CDR3 length is 13 residues. V lost 7 bases and J 9 bases, leaving 16 bases between the germline ends. Here the CDR3 DNA reads TGCGCCAGCATGGGCGGAGGGGGGGGTGAGCAGTTCTTC. Translation gives CASMGGGGGEQFF.